These 8 T cell receptor beta chains originate from one sample sequenced in a study of long-term antiretroviral therapy in people with HIV. Version v3.0 of the immunoSEQ assay was performed at survey level. Data came from immunoSEQ multiplex PCR; TCRdb stores just in-frame clones and leaves some out. The table includes 10,000 or so clones, about 80% detected once. Here the sequenced sample was unsorted PBMCs, taken about 3.1 years before starting antiretroviral therapy. Receptors were obtained from a man between 35 and 55 years old with HIV.

The chain combines TRBV11-3 with TRBJ2-3; 9 nucleotides agree with TRBD2. In germline, CDR1 is SGHNT, CDR2 YENEEA. V dropped 3 bases and J dropped 4; count of bases not matched to a gene: 5. The CDR3 length is 15 residues. The CDR3 coding sequence is TGTGCCAGCAGCTTCGGCGGGAGGGCCGCAGATACGCAGTATTTT. Its protein is CASSFGGRAADTQYF.

The chain carries TRBV29-1 and TRBJ1-4; D might be TRBD1 (5 bases). The CDR3 has 14 residues. Germline V gene data show CDR1 as SQVTM and CDR2 as ANQGSEA. V lost 6 bases and J lost 4, with 15 bases in between. In nucleotides, the CDR3 is TGCAGCGTCGCCCAGGGATCGGGTAATGAAAAACTGTTTTTT. Protein product: CSVAQGSGNEKLFF.

The gene calls are TRBV12-5 and TRBJ1-5; maybe TRBD1 (5 bases). The V gene's germline CDR1 is LGHNT and CDR2 FRNRAP. Trimming removed 1 base from V and 4 bases from J, with 11 bases in between. CDR3 length: 15 residues. CDR3 in amino acids: CASGLGDGPNQPQHF. DNA for the CDR3: TGTGCTAGTGGTTTGGGGGACGGACCAAATCAGCCCCAGCATTTT.

The chain combines TRBV28 with TRBJ2-7, with D perhaps matching TRBD2 (6 bases). CDR1 is MDHEN and CDR2 is SYDVKM in the germline V gene. V was cut by 6 bases and J by 4 bases, with 19 bases left in between. The CDR3 contains 15 residues. CDR3 sequence reads: CASSGARGVRYEQYF. For the CDR3, the DNA is TGTGCCAGCAGCGGTGCTCGCGGGGTCCGGTACGAGCAGTACTTC.

The genes are TRBV6-5 and TRBJ1-1, with 7 bases that match TRBD1. This CDR3 spans 14 amino acids. V lost 6 bases to trimming and J lost 5 bases; unmatched junction nucleotides: 9. The germline V gene encodes CDR1 MNHEY and CDR2 SVGAGI. The CDR3 DNA reads TGTGCCAGCAGAACACAGGGGCACCGAACTGAAGCTTTCTTT. Translating gives CASRTQGHRTEAFF.

V gene TRBV27 combines with J gene TRBJ1-2, with unresolved D. The germline V gene has CDR1 MNHEY and CDR2 SMNVEV (reference sequence). The CDR3 length is 15 residues. The V and J ends lost 6 bases and 0 bases respectively, with 14 bases between them. This chain's CDR3 is CASSKGDLSNYGYTF. The CDR3 bases are TGTGCCAGCAGCAAGGGAGACCTTTCTAACTATGGCTACACCTTC.

This chain uses TRBV7-9 with TRBJ2-3; 11 positions agree with TRBD2. Germline CDR1 and CDR2: SEHNR and FQNEAQ (reference sequence). The CDR3 totals 17 residues. The ends lost 5 bases at V and 1 base at J; junction bases unmatched: 8. CDR3 loop: CASSDFTSGGRTDTQYF. CDR3 in DNA: TGTGCCAGCAGCGATTTTACTAGCGGGGGTCGCACAGATACGCAGTATTTT.

V usage is TRBV28 and J usage is TRBJ1-3, with 9 bases matching TRBD1. CDR3 size: 15 residues. J gave up 0 bases and V 10 bases, and 7 bases lay outside the gene matches. CDR1 MDHEN and CDR2 SYDVKM come from the germline V gene. The CDR3 sequence is CAIAPGQGSGNTIYF. In DNA, the CDR3 is TGTGCCATCGCGCCGGGACAGGGCTCTGGAAACACCATATATTTT.